Listed below are T cell receptor beta chains from one sample, sequenced in a study of cytomegalovirus exposure and HLA in healthy donors. Method: immunoSEQ multiplex PCR; TCRdb's copy keeps in-frame clones and lacks some. The table lists some 180,000 clones, about 69% of them singletons. The material sequenced was PBMCs. The receptors were sampled from a male donor in good health and CMV-seronegative. Both conserved end residues are part of each CDR3. The order of the fields is clone size, V gene, J gene, D gene, CDR3 DNA, CDR3 protein. D genes are given only for firm matches. Expanded clones are given a class, and other clones once, few, many or no size at all.

few	TRBV9	TRBJ2-7	TRBD1	TGTGCCAGCAGCCCCGGGACAGCCGAGCAGTACTTC	CASSPGTAEQYF
-	TRBV27	TRBJ1-6	-	TGTGCCAGCAGTCCCAGCTCCTATAATTCACCCCTCCACTTT	CASSPSSYNSPLHF
-	TRBV28	TRBJ2-1	TRBD1	TGTGCCAGCACCCACGGGGGCAGGGGGCGTAATGAGCAGTTCTTC	CASTHGGRGRNEQFF
-	TRBV30	TRBJ2-1	TRBD2	TGTGCCTGGAGGACCGGGACTAGCTTCTACAATGAGCAGTTCTTC	CAWRTGTSFYNEQFF
-	TRBV30	TRBJ1-2	-	TGTGCCTGGAGTGCCAGATGGTATGGCTACACCTTC	CAWSARWYGYTF
-	TRBV27	TRBJ1-1	-	TGTGCCAGCAGCATACAGGGTTCGGGCACTGAAGCTTTCTTT	CASSIQGSGTEAFF
-	TRBV18	TRBJ2-1	TRBD1	TGTGCCAGCTCACCACCGGTAACAGGGGGCTACAATGAGCAGTTCTTC	CASSPPVTGGYNEQFF
-	TRBV11-2	TRBJ1-5	-	TGTGCCAGCAGCTTAGCTCCTTTCGGGCAGCCCCAGCATTTT	CASSLAPFGQPQHF
-	TRBV28	TRBJ1-5	-	TGTGCCAGCACCACGGACAGTTTGCTAAACCAAATTACAAAAGGGCATCAGCCCCAGCATTTT	CASTTDSLLNQITKGHQPQHF
-	TRBV7-2	TRBJ2-6	-	TGTGCCAGCAGGCGAAACTCTGGGGCCAACGTCCTGACTTTC	CASRRNSGANVLTF
few	TRBV7-6	TRBJ2-7	TRBD2	TGTGCCAGCAGCTACGGACTAGCGGCATCCTACGAGCAGTACTTC	CASSYGLAASYEQYF
few	TRBV19	TRBJ1-1	-	TGTGCCAGTAGTATAGGAGGTCGGGGGAACACTGAAGCTTTCTTT	CASSIGGRGNTEAFF
-	TRBV30	TRBJ1-3	TRBD1	TGTGCCTGGAGTCCCAGGGGGGCTGGAAACACCATATATTTT	CAWSPRGAGNTIYF
once	TRBV6-5	TRBJ1-2	TRBD1	TGTGCCAGCAGGAGGGAAGGGACAGGGTATGGCTACACCTTC	CASRREGTGYGYTF
-	TRBV29-1	TRBJ1-5	-	TGCAGCGTTGCTGACAGAAGCAATCAGCCCCAGCATTTT	CSVADRSNQPQHF
few	TRBV28	TRBJ1-5	-	TGTGCCAGCAGTTTTAGTCAGCCCCAGCATTTT	CASSFSQPQHF
-	TRBV6-1	TRBJ1-2	-	TGTGCCAGCAGTTTCGTCGCAGGGGAGTATGGCTACACCTTC	CASSFVAGEYGYTF
-	TRBV30	TRBJ2-7	TRBD2	TGTGCCTGGAGTGTAGCGGGAGCCTACGAGCAGTACTTC	CAWSVAGAYEQYF
-	TRBV6-4	TRBJ1-1	-	TGTGCCAGCAGTCCTTCCGGAGTGAACACTGAAGCTTTCTTT	CASSPSGVNTEAFF
few	TRBV14	TRBJ2-5	TRBD2	TGTGCCAGCAGCTCGGTAGCGGGAGGTGGAGAGACCCAGTACTTC	CASSSVAGGGETQYF
-	TRBV7-2	TRBJ1-5	-	TGTGCCAGCAGCTTAGCAGGCGGCTATCAGCCCCAGCATTTT	CASSLAGGYQPQHF
-	TRBV10-3	TRBJ1-5	-	TGTGCCATCAGTGAGTTGCAGGGCAACCAGCCCCAGCATTTT	CAISELQGNQPQHF
few	TRBV28	TRBJ1-5	TRBD1	TGTGCCAGCAGTTTTACGAGGGGGCACAATCAGCCCCAGCATTTT	CASSFTRGHNQPQHF
-	TRBV6-5	TRBJ2-7	TRBD2	TGTGCCAGCAGTTACTCGGGGGGGATCTCCTACGAGCAGTACTTC	CASSYSGGISYEQYF
-	TRBV2	TRBJ1-5	-	TGTGCCAGCAGTGAGTATAGGGGGTTACGGCAGCCCCAGCATTTT	CASSEYRGLRQPQHF
-	TRBV6-5	TRBJ2-7	TRBD2	TGTGCCAGCAGGCCGCGGGACTATTCCTACGAGCAGTACTTC	CASRPRDYSYEQYF
-	TRBV21-1	TRBJ1-5	-	TGTGCCAGCAGCAAAGGGAATTGGACAGGGATGAATCAGCCCCAGCATTTT	CASSKGNWTGMNQPQHF
few	TRBV28	TRBJ1-1	-	TGTGCCAGCACCCTACTACGGCTACGGGAGACTGAAGCTTTCTTT	CASTLLRLRETEAFF
-	TRBV27	TRBJ2-3	-	TGTGCCAGCAGTCGAGGTAGCTTAGATACGCAGTATTTT	CASSRGSLDTQYF
-	TRBV10-2	TRBJ1-5	TRBD1	TGCGCCAGCAGTGAGCGGGGACAGGGACCCCATCAGCCCCAGCATTTT	CASSERGQGPHQPQHF
-	TRBV6-7	TRBJ2-1	TRBD2	TGTGCCAGCAGGACGGGGTGGAGCGGGAGGGTGAATGAGCAGTTCTTC	CASRTGWSGRVNEQFF
few	TRBV4-2	TRBJ2-3	-	TGTGCCAGCAGCCAACTCAGCACAGATACGCAGTATTTT	CASSQLSTDTQYF
-	TRBV6-5	TRBJ2-4	-	TGTGCCAGCAGTCTAGGGCCCGGGCAGGGTCAGTACTTC	CASSLGPGQGQYF
-	TRBV5-4	TRBJ1-1	-	TGTGCCAGCAGCTCCGGGATGGGTAACACTGAAGCTTTCTTT	CASSSGMGNTEAFF
-	TRBV23-1	TRBJ1-6	TRBD1	TGCGCCAGCAGTCAATTGGGGACAGGGGGCGCGAATTCACCCCTCCACTTT	CASSQLGTGGANSPLHF
-	TRBV28	TRBJ2-6	-	TGTGCCAGCAGTTTTTTCCCCCGGGGATCTGGGGCCAACGTCCTGACTTTC	CASSFFPRGSGANVLTF
-	TRBV18	TRBJ1-5	-	TGTGCCAGCTCATCACGATCAGGGGCAGTCGGAGTCAATCAGCCCCAGCATTTT	CASSSRSGAVGVNQPQHF
-	TRBV30	TRBJ1-2	TRBD1	TGTGCCTGGAACCGACAGGGCCCCCTCTATGGCTACACCTTC	CAWNRQGPLYGYTF
once	TRBV5-1	TRBJ2-3	-	TGCGCCAGCAGCTTGGCATCGAAGCGCACAGATACGCAGTATTTT	CASSLASKRTDTQYF
-	TRBV7-8	TRBJ1-1	TRBD1	TGTGCCAGCAGCTTAGGTGGACAGGGGAGCACTGAAGCTTTCTTT	CASSLGGQGSTEAFF
few	TRBV19	TRBJ2-6	TRBD1	TGTGCCAGTAGCTCAGGGACAGCTAAGGGGGCCAACGTCCTGACTTTC	CASSSGTAKGANVLTF
-	TRBV18	TRBJ1-6	-	TGTGCCAGCTCACCGGGGGCAGGGTCACCCCTCCACTTT	CASSPGAGSPLHF
-	TRBV28	TRBJ2-7	TRBD1	TGTGCCAGCAGTTCACCCGACAGGGGGCCCTACGAGCAGTACTTC	CASSSPDRGPYEQYF
few	TRBV30	TRBJ1-5	-	TGTGCCTGGAATCAGGCAGGGAATCAGCCCCAGCATTTT	CAWNQAGNQPQHF
-	TRBV28	TRBJ2-1	TRBD2	TGTGCCAGCAGTTCTCGAGTAGCGGGAGGGGCGCAGTTCTTC	CASSSRVAGGAQFF
-	TRBV6-5	TRBJ2-1	TRBD1	TGTGCCTCCTCCGGGACAGGGCCTAATGAGCAGTTCTTC	CASSGTGPNEQFF
-	TRBV10-2	TRBJ2-5	TRBD2	TGCGCCAGCAAGGCGGGGGGCTGGGAGACCCAGTACTTC	CASKAGGWETQYF
-	TRBV29-1	TRBJ1-4	TRBD1	TGCAGCGTCCCCGGGACAGCCAGTAATGAAAAACTGTTTTTT	CSVPGTASNEKLFF
-	TRBV4-2	TRBJ2-1	-	TGTGCCAGCAGCCAAGAAAGAGACTCCTACAATGAGCAGTTCTTC	CASSQERDSYNEQFF
-	TRBV7-9	TRBJ1-5	-	TGTTCCAGCAGCTCTGGCTGGGTTAGCCCCGATCAGCCCCAGCATTTT	CSSSSGWVSPDQPQHF
few	TRBV11-2	TRBJ2-1	-	TGTGCCAGCAGCTCCCGGGTTAGCTTCAATGAGCAGTTCTTC	CASSSRVSFNEQFF
-	TRBV9	TRBJ2-1	TRBD2	TGTGCCAGCAGCGTGGGACTAGCCGTCGATGAGCAGTTCTTC	CASSVGLAVDEQFF
once	TRBV7-3	TRBJ1-1	TRBD1	TGTGCCAGCAGCCCGACAGGGGGAAGGACTGAAGCTTTCTTT	CASSPTGGRTEAFF
-	TRBV30	TRBJ1-2	-	TGTGCCTGGAGTGTACAGGGCAGCACTAACTATGGCTACACCTTC	CAWSVQGSTNYGYTF
-	TRBV9	TRBJ2-1	TRBD2	TGTGCCAGCAGCCCTTTCGGGGGGAGGGCCGGGTATGAGCAGTTCTTC	CASSPFGGRAGYEQFF
-	TRBV27	TRBJ2-3	-	TGTGCCAGCAGTTTTGGGGGAGGAGATACGCAGTATTTT	CASSFGGGDTQYF
-	TRBV2	TRBJ2-7	-	TGTGCCAGCAGTGACCCCGGGCGACGCGGGGACGAGCAGTACTTC	CASSDPGRRGDEQYF
once	TRBV27	TRBJ2-3	-	TGTGCCAGCAGTCTGTCAGCAAGTCCCAGGGTAGGAAGCACAGATACGCAGTATTTT	CASSLSASPRVGSTDTQYF
few	TRBV9	TRBJ2-1	-	TGTGCCAGCAGCGTACGAGGGAGCTCCTACAATGAGCAGTTCTTC	CASSVRGSSYNEQFF
-	TRBV28	TRBJ2-1	TRBD2	TGTGCCAGCAGCCCCTTAGCGGCTAGCGGGTCAACCCACAATGAGCAGTTCTTC	CASSPLAASGSTHNEQFF